This T cell receptor beta chain was obtained from a study of technical replicates of blood from a few donors. The CDR3 totals 16 residues. Germline CDR1 is SEHNR and CDR2 is FQNEAQ (reference sequence). V gave up 5 bases and J gave up 3 bases; unmatched junction bases: 9. The method was immunoSEQ multiplex PCR; TCRdb's version includes in-frame clones alone and lacks a portion of them. Here the sample spans 60,000 to 70,000 clones, 95% to 98% being singletons. This sequence joins TRBV7-9 and TRBJ2-3; 9 bases agree with TRBD1. This TCR derives from a human donor in good health. Sample: T cells isolated from PBMCs. CDR3 residues: CASSPPGTGFTDTQYF. CDR3 in DNA: TGTGCCAGCAGCCCCCCCGGGACAGGGTTTACAGATACGCAGTATTTT.